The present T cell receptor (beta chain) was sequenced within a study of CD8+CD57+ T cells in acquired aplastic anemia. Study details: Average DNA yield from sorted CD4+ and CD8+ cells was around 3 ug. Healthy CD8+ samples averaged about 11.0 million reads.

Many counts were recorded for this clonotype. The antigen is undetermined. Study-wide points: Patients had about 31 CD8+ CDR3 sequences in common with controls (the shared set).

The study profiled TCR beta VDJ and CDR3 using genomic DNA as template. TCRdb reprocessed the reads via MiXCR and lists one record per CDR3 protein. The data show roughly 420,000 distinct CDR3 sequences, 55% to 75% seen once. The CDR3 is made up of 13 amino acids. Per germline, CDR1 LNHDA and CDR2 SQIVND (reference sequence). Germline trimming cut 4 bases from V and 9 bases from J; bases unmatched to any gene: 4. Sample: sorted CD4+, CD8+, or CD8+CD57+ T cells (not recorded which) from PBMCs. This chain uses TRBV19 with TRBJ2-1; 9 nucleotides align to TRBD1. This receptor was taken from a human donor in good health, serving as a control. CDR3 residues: CASSRDRAAEQFF. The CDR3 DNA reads TGTGCCAGTAGTAGGGACAGGGCAGCTGAGCAGTTCTTC.